This is a list of T cell receptor beta chains from one sample in a study of blood T cell repertoires in COVID-19. Profiled with immunoSEQ multiplex PCR; TCRdb holds only in-frame clones, not every one. This repertoire shows over 250,000 clones, over 75% found once; its top ten account for around 0.8%. The source material was peripheral blood. Receptors were obtained from a woman aged 25 to 39 with acute or convalescent COVID-19. The CDR3 runs from the conserved cysteine through the conserved F or W. The order of the fields is J gene, D gene, clone size, V gene, CDR3 protein, CDR3 DNA. D genes are given only for firm matches. Size is omitted from some rows. Given values are once, few, many or a class for expanded clones.

TRBJ2-4 | TRBD1 | . | TRBV19 | CASSAGQGNIQYF | TGTGCCAGTAGTGCCGGACAGGGAAACATTCAGTACTTC
TRBJ2-1 | . | . | TRBV20-1 | CSASLTSRVQSYNEQFF | TGCAGTGCTAGTCTTACTAGTAGGGTTCAGTCCTACAATGAGCAGTTCTTC
TRBJ2-1 | TRBD2 | . | TRBV6-2/TRBV6-3 | CASSPGLAGDDEQFF | TGTGCCAGCAGCCCCGGACTAGCGGGAGATGATGAGCAGTTCTTC
TRBJ2-7 | TRBD1 | few | TRBV19 | CASSISDAHRGYEQYF | TGTGCCAGTAGTATCTCAGATGCACACAGGGGGTACGAGCAGTACTTC
TRBJ2-7 | TRBD2 | . | TRBV7-2 | CASSLGGSVDEQYF | TGTGCCAGCAGCTTGGGCGGGAGTGTCGACGAGCAGTACTTC
TRBJ1-5 | TRBD1 | . | TRBV19 | CASSTRQGSGQPQHF | TGTGCCAGTAGTACCCGACAGGGTTCGGGACAGCCCCAGCATTTT
TRBJ2-2 | . | once | TRBV25-1 | CASSTNGGRAGELFF | TGTGCCAGCAGTACAAACGGGGGTCGTGCCGGGGAGCTGTTTTTT
TRBJ2-7 | . | . | TRBV19 | CASSSGVFDEQYF | TGTGCCAGTAGCTCCGGGGTGTTCGACGAGCAGTACTTC
TRBJ2-7 | TRBD2 | . | TRBV30 | CAWSGLAGKSSYEQYF | TGTGCCTGGAGTGGACTAGCAGGAAAAAGCTCCTACGAGCAGTACTTC
TRBJ2-7 | . | . | TRBV27 | CASSSRTSRHEQYF | TGTGCCAGCAGTTCCCGGACAAGCAGGCACGAGCAGTACTTC
TRBJ2-5 | TRBD1 | . | TRBV19 | CASSPGQAGWETQYF | TGTGCCAGTAGTCCGGGACAGGCGGGTTGGGAGACCCAGTACTTC
TRBJ2-7 | TRBD1 | . | TRBV5-6 | CASSLTGVGYEQYF | TGTGCCAGCAGCCTGACAGGGGTCGGGTACGAGCAGTACTTC
TRBJ1-5 | TRBD1 | once | TRBV6-5 | CASSYSGTGGGQPQHF | TGTGCCAGCAGTTACAGTGGGACAGGGGGCGGTCAGCCCCAGCATTTT
TRBJ2-1 | . | . | TRBV6-2/TRBV6-3 | CASSYGQSNNEQFF | TGTGCCAGCAGTTACGGGCAGAGTAACAATGAGCAGTTCTTC
TRBJ2-1 | TRBD2 | . | TRBV4-3 | CASSRTSGNYNEQFF | TGCGCCAGCAGCCGTACTAGCGGGAACTACAATGAGCAGTTCTTC
TRBJ2-1 | . | . | TRBV12-3/TRBV12-4 | CASSLPPERGQFF | TGTGCCAGCAGTTTGCCCCCGGAGCGCGGGCAGTTCTTC
TRBJ2-4 | . | . | TRBV19 | CASRSDSRRDIQYF | TGTGCCAGCAGATCGGACAGCCGTCGGGACATTCAGTACTTC
TRBJ1-4 | . | once | TRBV12-3/TRBV12-4 | CASSLTGGEKLFF | TGTGCCAGCAGTTTAACGGGGGGAGAAAAACTGTTTTTT
TRBJ1-5 | . | . | TRBV6-2/TRBV6-3 | CASSYFSGNQPQHF | TGTGCCAGCAGTTACTTCAGTGGCAATCAGCCCCAGCATTTT
TRBJ2-7 | . | . | TRBV6-5 | CASSYLAQSSYEQYF | TGTGCCAGCAGTTACCTGGCACAGAGCTCCTACGAGCAGTACTTC
TRBJ2-5 | TRBD2 | . | TRBV6-2/TRBV6-3 | CASSKTQGTSGRARETQYF | TGTGCCAGCAGTAAAACTCAGGGGACTAGCGGGAGGGCCCGGGAGACCCAGTACTTC
TRBJ1-2 | . | few | TRBV7-9 | CASSFRGNYGYTF | TGTGCCAGCAGCTTTAGGGGGAACTATGGCTACACCTTC
TRBJ1-4 | TRBD1 | few | TRBV25-1 | CASSAFRGTNEKLFF | TGTGCCAGCAGTGCATTCAGGGGGACTAATGAAAAACTGTTTTTT
TRBJ2-3 | TRBD2 | . | TRBV6-5 | CASSPQAGETYF | TGTGCCAGCAGCCCCCAAGCGGGGGAAACTTATTTT
TRBJ2-2 | . | . | TRBV15 | CATIPGTSNTGELFF | TGTGCCACGATTCCCGGGACTTCTAACACCGGGGAGCTGTTTTTT
TRBJ2-2 | TRBD2 | . | TRBV6-2/TRBV6-3 | CASSFPGLAATRPRELFF | TGTGCCAGCAGTTTCCCGGGACTAGCGGCGACGCGACCCCGGGAGCTGTTTTTT
TRBJ1-3 | . | . | TRBV7-2 | CASSLVVGGTSGNTIYF | TGTGCCAGCAGCTTAGTCGTCGGCGGGACCTCTGGAAACACCATATATTTT
TRBJ2-5 | . | . | TRBV18 | CASSLTEETQYF | TGTGCCAGCTCACTAACAGAAGAGACCCAGTACTTC
TRBJ1-4 | . | . | TRBV5-1 | CASSTTGPREKLFF | TGCGCCAGCAGCACCACAGGGCCCAGAGAAAAACTGTTTTTT
TRBJ1-5 | . | . | TRBV2 | CASSERGGRVSNQPQHF | TGTGCCAGCAGTGAACGGGGGGGACGGGTTAGCAATCAGCCCCAGCATTTT
TRBJ2-1 | TRBD1 | . | TRBV7-2 | CASSWPGEGAHDEQFF | TGTGCCAGCAGCTGGCCCGGTGAGGGGGCGCATGATGAGCAGTTCTTC
TRBJ1-5 | TRBD1 | . | TRBV5-4 | CASSLAGQGSNQPQHF | TGTGCCAGCAGCTTGGCCGGACAGGGGAGCAATCAGCCCCAGCATTTT
TRBJ2-5 | . | once | TRBV3-1/TRBV3-2 | CASSPTTGGFLETQYF | .
TRBJ1-3 | . | once | TRBV25-1 | CASSDPLEGNTIYF | TGTGCCAGCAGTGATCCCCTCGAGGGAAACACCATATATTTT
TRBJ2-7 | . | once | TRBV7-9 | CGSVRGLGDEQYF | TGTGGCTCGGTACGAGGCCTCGGGGACGAGCAGTACTTC
TRBJ1-1 | . | few | TRBV2 | CAGERDGTEAFF | TGTGCCGGGGAGAGGGATGGCACTGAAGCTTTCTTT
TRBJ1-2 | TRBD1 | . | TRBV7-8 | CASSWTGDYGYTF | TGTGCCAGCAGCTGGACAGGGGACTATGGCTACACCTTC
TRBJ2-3 | . | once | TRBV4-1 | CASTLGGRITILDTQYF | TGCGCCAGCACCCTCGGGGGACGGATCACGATTTTGGATACGCAGTATTTT
TRBJ2-1 | TRBD1 | . | TRBV7-9 | CASSPDRGDLFF | TGTGCCAGCAGCCCAGACAGGGGCGATCTGTTCTTC
TRBJ2-1 | TRBD1 | . | TRBV18 | CASSPVTGGYNEQFF | TGTGCCAGCTCACCAGTGACAGGGGGCTACAATGAGCAGTTCTTC
TRBJ2-1 | . | . | TRBV15 | CATSRDLGQYYNEQFF | TGTGCCACCAGCAGAGATCTCGGACAGTACTACAATGAGCAGTTCTTC
TRBJ1-2 | . | . | TRBV5-6 | CASSLTGSYGYTF | TGTGCCAGCAGCTTGACAGGGTCCTATGGCTACACCTTC
TRBJ2-7 | . | . | TRBV25-1 | CASRARAGHEQYF | TGTGCCAGCAGGGCCCGCGCAGGGCACGAGCAGTACTTC
TRBJ2-1 | . | . | TRBV4-1 | CASSQESELVSEQFF | TGCGCCAGCAGCCAGGAATCGGAACTAGTATCTGAGCAGTTCTTC
TRBJ2-3 | . | . | TRBV24-1 | CATSEAGTQYF | TGTGCCACCAGTGAGGCCGGGACTCAGTATTTT
TRBJ1-3 | . | . | TRBV9 | CASSVAGTGAGNTIYF | TGTGCCAGCAGCGTAGCAGGGACGGGAGCTGGAAACACCATATATTTT
TRBJ1-5 | . | . | TRBV5-1 | CASSSLDYSNQPQHF | TGCGCCAGCAGCTCGCTAGATTATAGCAATCAGCCCCAGCATTTT
TRBJ2-7 | . | . | TRBV5-4 | CASSLGGSLISYEQYF | TGTGCCAGCAGCCTTGGTGGCTCTTTGATCTCCTACGAGCAGTACTTC
TRBJ1-3 | . | . | TRBV19 | CASSATVSGNTIYF | TGTGCCAGTAGTGCGACAGTTTCTGGAAACACCATATATTTT
TRBJ2-7 | . | . | TRBV7-2 | CASSLYGNSYEQYF | TGTGCCAGCAGCTTATACGGGAACTCCTACGAGCAGTACTTC
TRBJ1-1 | TRBD1 | . | TRBV7-9 | CASSLGPGGKRNTEAFF | TGTGCCAGCAGCTTAGGTCCAGGGGGCAAGAGGAACACTGAAGCTTTCTTT
TRBJ1-2 | . | few | TRBV30 | CAWKQRELIFYGYTF | TGTGCCTGGAAACAACGGGAACTTATTTTCTATGGCTACACCTTC
TRBJ2-2 | . | . | TRBV14 | CASSQLSNSQTGELFF | TGTGCCAGCAGCCAACTGTCAAACAGCCAGACCGGGGAGCTGTTTTTT